Included here is one TCR beta chain sequence, with context. The source of the sample is a study of blood T cell repertoires in COVID-19. Germline V gene data show CDR1 as SEHNR and CDR2 as FQNEAQ (reference sequence). CDR3 length: 14 amino acids. The ends were cut back, 5 bases at V and 11 bases at J, with 18 bases in the middle. Produced via immunoSEQ multiplex PCR; TCRdb's table is partial and in-frame only. The sample lists about 190,000 clones; more than 85% were seen once. This rearrangement joins TRBV7-9 to TRBJ1-4, with a possible D match to TRBD1 (6 bases). The TCR originated in a young man with acute or convalescent COVID-19. The material sequenced was peripheral blood. CDR3 region: CASSTARGFEKLFF. CDR3 in DNA: TGTGCCAGCAGCACTGCCAGGGGATTCGAGAAACTGTTTTTT.